The present entry profiles one T cell receptor (beta chain) with its context. Its matching antigen is unknown. This CDR3 is built from 14 residues. V shed 5 bases and J shed 5 bases, with 12 bases lying between them. Germline V lookup: CDR1 MDHEN, CDR2 SYDVKM. These data originate in a study of shared clonotypes between healthy human individuals. General study findings and limits: An expected dependence of interdonor clonotype sharing on sequencing depth was noted. Shared across several donors were roughly 5% of the naive CD4 clonotypes.

Produced via immunoSEQ multiplex PCR; TCRdb's table is partial and in-frame only. Of about 2.1 million clones listed, approximately 94% were seen once; the top ten hold around 1.7%. In the naive CD8 group, cells lacked CD45RO and were positively selected for CCR7, so terminally differentiated effector memory CD45RA+ cells were left out. The TCR was taken from a man aged 18 to 29 in good health. Some clones in this sample may be carry-over from other donors' samples. Material: naive CD8+ T cells from PBMCs. This chain connects TRBV28 to TRBJ1-4; tentatively, D is TRBD1 (6 bases). CDR3 sequence (DNA): TGTGCCAGCAGTGTCGGACAGATAAATGAAAAACTGTTTTTT. This translates into CASSVGQINEKLFF.